This passage covers 25 T cell receptor beta chains from one sample sequenced in a study of blood T cell repertoires in COVID-19. The table came from immunoSEQ multiplex PCR; TCRdb's copy has only in-frame clones and leaves some out. The profile shows about 210,000 clones, 70% to 90% of them singletons. The sequenced material came from peripheral blood. The receptor source for this set is a woman at least 80 years old with acute or convalescent COVID-19.

There are a few counts of this clone. The genes are TRBV6-6 and TRBJ2-5, with 11 bases fitting TRBD1. V lost 5 bases, J lost 4 bases, and 9 bases stayed unmatched. Germline CDR1 reads MNHNY; CDR2 reads SVGAGI (reference sequence). The CDR3 sequence is 16 residues long. The CDR3 DNA is TGTGCCAGCAGTCAACCTGAGGGGACAGGGGGAGAGACCCAGTACTTC. Residues: CASSQPEGTGGETQYF.

This sequence joins TRBV10-3 and TRBJ2-1, with D tentatively TRBD1 (5 bases). The CDR3 runs to 15 residues. Trimming left V 6 bases short and J 5 bases short, with 17 bases between. The germline gives CDR1 ENHRY, CDR2 SYGVKD. CDR3 sequence: CAIRAGSLVNNEQFF. The CDR3, as DNA: TGTGCCATCAGGGCAGGGTCCTTGGTAAACAATGAGCAGTTCTTC.

The chain combines TRBV11-2 with TRBJ2-5; the D is unclear. V lost 5 bases to trimming and J lost 5 bases, with 9 bases between them. Per the germline V gene, CDR1 is SGHAT and CDR2 is FQNNGV. This CDR3 is built from 12 residues. The CDR3 is CASSPPVETQYF. The CDR3 DNA reads TGTGCCAGCAGCCCTCCCGTGGAGACCCAGTACTTC. Based on the CDR3 plus reference TRBV11-2 and TRBJ2-5, the full variable domain is EAGVAQSPRYKIIEKRQSVAFWCNPISGHATLYWYQQILGQGPKLLIQFQNNGVVDDSQLPKDRFSAERLKGVDSTLKIQPAKLEDSAVYLCASSPPVETQYFGPGTRLLVL.

Points on this clone: Within the sample, other DNA sequences also encode this same CDR3. The chain uses TRBV11-3 and TRBJ1-1; 9 nucleotides line up with TRBD1. Unmatched junction bases numbered 2, after V lost 1 base and J lost 2 bases. The CDR3 totals 15 residues. Germline loops: CDR1 SGHNT, CDR2 YENEEA. CDR3 sequence (DNA): TGTGCCAGCAGCTTAGCGGGACAGGGCAACACTGAAGCTTTCTTT. Translation: CASSLAGQGNTEAFF.

This clone occurred once. The V and J genes are TRBV3-1 (or the pseudogene TRBV3-2) and TRBJ2-1, with TRBD1 matching 7 bases. The germline V gene encodes CDR1 LGHDT and CDR2 YNNKEL (reference sequence). The trim removed 1 base at V and 7 bases at J, leaving 7 bases unmatched. CDR3 size: 15 residues. The CDR3 here is CASSQVSGGRNEQFF. Written as DNA, the CDR3 is TGTGCCAGCAGCCAAGTATCAGGGGGTCGGAATGAGCAGTTCTTC.

The chain is built from TRBV6-5 and TRBJ1-1, with 8 bases lining up with TRBD1. The trim removed 6 bases at V and 3 bases at J, leaving 3 bases unmatched. The germline V gene encodes CDR1 MNHEY and CDR2 SVGAGI. The CDR3 spans 13 residues. The CDR3 DNA sequence: TGTGCCAGCAGCGGACAGGGATACACTGAAGCTTTCTTT. Its translation: CASSGQGYTEAFF.

The J gene is TRBJ2-1, the V gene TRBV3-1 (or the pseudogene TRBV3-2), with D possibly being TRBD2 (6 bases). Per germline, CDR1 LGHDT and CDR2 YNNKEL (reference sequence). The V gene lost 4 bases and the J gene lost 4 bases, with 20 bases spanning the gap. The CDR3 sequence is 17 residues long. CDR3 residues: CASSPTREASVYNEQFF. CDR3 sequence (DNA): TGTGCCAGCAGCCCAACCCGAGAGGCTAGCGTATACAATGAGCAGTTCTTC.

V gene TRBV5-1 combines with J gene TRBJ2-2; D possibly corresponds to TRBD2 (6 bases). Trimming cost V 4 bases and J 5 bases, with 15 bases left between them. This CDR3 spans 15 amino acids. Looked up from germline, CDR1 is SGHRS and CDR2 is YFSETQ. The CDR3 DNA is TGCGCCAGCAGCCGGGGGAGTACGGAGACCGGGGAGCTGTTTTTT. This translates into CASSRGSTETGELFF.

This clone was observed once. CDR3 DNA: TGTGCCAGCTCACTACTCCCGAGCACAGATACGCAGTATTTT. It translates to CASSLLPSTDTQYF. The chain joins TRBV18 to TRBJ2-3, with D uncertain. Germline CDR1 reads KGHSH; CDR2 reads LQKENI. The V end was cut by 4 bases, the J end by 0 bases, with 8 bases between. The CDR3 runs to 14 residues.

The chain joins TRBV14 to TRBJ2-7, with 15 bases matching TRBD2. The CDR3 covers 18 residues. Trimming removed 4 bases from V and 7 bases from J; junction bases left unmatched: 14. Germline-derived CDR1 and CDR2 are SGHDN and FVKESK. Written as DNA, the CDR3 is TGTGCCAGCAGCCGGGCCCGAGGACTAGCGGGGGGGTCCTGGGAGCAGTACTTC. Translated: CASSRARGLAGGSWEQYF.

This chain uses TRBV5-1 with TRBJ2-5; tentatively, D is TRBD1 (8 bases). With 4 bases removed from V and 5 bases from J, the gap between germline ends came to 18 bases. Germline CDR1 reads SGHRS; CDR2 reads YFSETQ. The CDR3 sequence is 15 residues long. The CDR3 DNA is TGCGCCAGCAGCCGGATGACAGGGGAGGGGGAGACCCAGTACTTC. As protein: CASSRMTGEGETQYF.

This chain connects TRBV7-9 to TRBJ1-4, with 9 bases aligning to TRBD1. This CDR3 comprises 15 residues. V shed 4 bases and J 7 bases; nucleotides not matched to a gene: 7. Per germline, CDR1 SEHNR and CDR2 FQNEAQ (reference sequence). The CDR3: CASSSGGTGREKLFF. CDR3 in DNA: TGTGCCAGCAGCTCTGGCGGGACAGGGCGTGAAAAACTGTTTTTT.

V gene TRBV19 combines with J gene TRBJ2-7; 7 nucleotides match TRBD1. CDR3 length: 13 residues. The junction had 10 bases not matched to a gene; V was cut back by 8 bases and J by 6 bases. Germline CDR1 is LNHDA and CDR2 is SQIVND (reference sequence). In nucleotides, the CDR3 is TGTGCCAGTCGGAACAGGGGAATTAGCGAGCAGTACTTC. It codes for CASRNRGISEQYF.

This chain joins TRBV10-3 and TRBJ2-3, with a possible D match to TRBD2 (5 bases). Trimming cost V 2 bases and J 4 bases, with 7 bases left between them. This CDR3 comprises 13 residues. Germline-derived CDR1 and CDR2 are ENHRY and SYGVKD. This CDR3 reads CAISEGRADTQYF. The CDR3 DNA follows: TGTGCCATCAGTGAGGGGCGGGCAGATACGCAGTATTTT.

The rearrangement uses TRBV7-9 and TRBJ2-5, with D possibly matching TRBD2 (6 bases). V lost 10 bases and J 7 bases, leaving 19 bases between the germline ends. The CDR3 runs 13 residues. The germline gives CDR1 SEHNR, CDR2 FQNEAQ (reference sequence). The CDR3 is CATTGWDGGTQYF. DNA of the CDR3: TGTGCCACCACCGGGTGGGACGGGGGGACCCAGTACTTC.

This clone was detected a few times. The chain is built from TRBV5-4 and TRBJ1-2; D possibly corresponds to TRBD1 (6 bases). V was cut by 0 bases and J by 4 bases, with 16 bases left in between. The CDR3 loop spans 16 amino acids. Looked up from germline, CDR1 is SGHNT and CDR2 is YYREEE (reference sequence). The CDR3: CASSLAWGGLVYGYTF. In nucleotides, the CDR3 is TGTGCCAGCAGCTTGGCCTGGGGGGGCCTCGTCTATGGCTACACCTTC.

The chain combines TRBV5-5 with TRBJ1-5; 9 bases match TRBD1. The J segment lost 9 bases and the V segment lost 0 bases, leaving 7 bases of the junction unmatched. CDR1 SGHKS and CDR2 YYEKEE come from the germline V gene (reference sequence). There are 15 residues in the CDR3. The chain's CDR3 is CASSLVWDREAPQHF. DNA for the CDR3: TGTGCCAGCAGCTTGGTCTGGGACAGGGAGGCGCCCCAGCATTTT.

A single count supports this clone. The chain combines TRBV7-9 with TRBJ1-3; D is possibly TRBD1 (6 bases). The germline gives CDR1 SEHNR, CDR2 FQNEAQ (reference sequence). Between the trimmed V and J ends, which lost 2 bases and 0 bases, there was a span of 8 bases. There are 15 residues in the CDR3. CDR3 residues: CASSLRDNSGNTIYF. The CDR3 DNA sequence: TGTGCCAGCAGCTTAAGGGACAACTCTGGAAACACCATATATTTT. Using reference TRBV7-9 and TRBJ1-3 for the parts outside the CDR3, the full variable domain is DTGVSQNPRHKITKRGQNVTFRCDPISEHNRLYWYRQTLGQGPEFLTYFQNEAQLEKSRLLSDRFSAERPKGSFSTLEIQRTEQGDSAMYLCASSLRDNSGNTIYFGEGSWLTVV.

The chain links TRBV28 to TRBJ1-2, with D unresolved. The germline V gene encodes CDR1 MDHEN and CDR2 SYDVKM. This CDR3 region has 12 residues. The CDR3 is CATGRGVGGYTF. The CDR3, as DNA: TGTGCGACCGGCCGGGGAGTAGGAGGCTACACCTTC.

The V gene is TRBV21-1, the J gene TRBJ2-1; TRBD2, the D gene given by the table, was not confirmed from the DNA. TRBV21-1 is an annotated pseudogene. CDR3 size: 15 residues. The CDR3 protein is CASSTTGTSVGEQFF. The CDR3 DNA follows: TGTGCCAGCAGCACTACCGGGACTAGCGTAGGTGAGCAGTTCTTC.

The rearrangement uses TRBV12-3 or TRBV12-4 and TRBJ2-3; TRBD2 is a possible D gene (5 bases). This CDR3 is built from 12 residues. The ends were cut back, 3 bases at V and 9 bases at J, with 10 bases in the middle. The CDR3 nucleotides read TGTGCCAGCAGTTTGTACGGAGGAACGCAGTATTTT. Translation: CASSLYGGTQYF.

The chain employs TRBV5-6 and TRBJ2-3, with 11 nucleotides matching TRBD2. Germline V gene data show CDR1 as SGHDT and CDR2 as YYEEEE. V trimming: 4 bases; J trimming: 1 base; junction bases outside the gene matches: 11. The CDR3 contains 18 residues. The CDR3, as DNA: TGTGCCAGCAGCACTACGACTAGCGGGAAACAGGGCACAGATACGCAGTATTTT. It codes for CASSTTTSGKQGTDTQYF.

The V and J genes are TRBV18 and TRBJ2-7; 7 nucleotides line up with TRBD1. The CDR3 is made up of 16 amino acids. V dropped 6 bases and J dropped 7; count of bases not matched to a gene: 18. CDR1 is KGHSH, CDR2 LQKENI, per germline. The CDR3 DNA is TGTGCCAGCTCTCCTATGACCGGGACAGTCAGGTTGGAGCAGTACTTC. Its protein is CASSPMTGTVRLEQYF.

The gene calls are TRBV19 and TRBJ1-5, with a tentative D call TRBD1 (6 bases). V was trimmed by 7 bases and J by 3 bases, leaving 13 bases between them. Germline CDR1 and CDR2: LNHDA and SQIVND (reference sequence). CDR3 length: 14 residues. The CDR3 reads CASNEQGYNQPQHF. CDR3 nucleotides: TGTGCCAGTAACGAACAGGGCTACAATCAGCCCCAGCATTTT.

The chain recombines TRBV28 with TRBJ2-1; tentative D call: TRBD2 (5 bases). This CDR3 region has 17 residues. Between the trimmed V and J ends, which lost 2 bases and 5 bases, there was a span of 19 bases. Looked up from germline, CDR1 is MDHEN and CDR2 is SYDVKM. CDR3: CASSLSAHTTIDNEQFF. The CDR3 DNA reads TGTGCCAGCAGTTTAAGCGCGCATACGACTATCGACAATGAGCAGTTCTTC.